This T cell receptor beta chain was identified in a study of T cells after yellow fever vaccination. Overall study context: Fractions of low cell number were prepared using SMART-Seq v4 Ultra Low Input. Study outcomes and limitations: Relatively few clonotypes were ones that appeared in both CD4 and CD8 compartments. Most clones from primary vaccination resurfaced after the booster (around 97% CD4, around 90% CD8).

One entry per CDR3 protein results from TCRdb running MiXCR on the 5' RACE reads. The data hold 500,000 to 650,000 distinct CDR3 sequences, with about 15% observed a single time. In germline, CDR1 is SQVTM, CDR2 ANQGSEA. CDR3 length: 17 amino acids. The V and J ends lost 2 bases and 0 bases respectively, with 17 bases between them. This clonotype was picked up a small number of times. Its specificity is not known. The chain recombines TRBV29-1 with TRBJ2-1; TRBD1 or TRBD2 may be the D gene (6 bases each). Material: PBMCs, obtained around 5 days after the first yellow fever vaccination. The origin of this receptor is a man aged 18 to 29 who received the YFV17D yellow fever vaccine. CDR3 nucleotides: TGCAGCGTTGAAAGGGGGGTCGGGGTGGGCTCCTACAATGAGCAGTTCTTC. Translation gives CSVERGVGVGSYNEQFF.